These 5 T cell receptor beta chains share one sample of origin, sequenced in a study of T-cell memory formation after mild COVID-19. TCRdb re-called the 5' RACE reads through MiXCR, storing one row per CDR3 protein. The top ten hold just over 3% of the sample, which has a few hundred thousand distinct CDR3 sequences, 10% to 13% seen once. The sequenced material came from PBMCs or a T cell subset sorted from them (not recorded which). The receptors were gathered from a man aged 18 to 29 who had mild COVID-19 (a few samples of this study predate the infection). Cell type and time point are not known.

This clonotype showed up many times. The chain combines TRBV7-9 with TRBJ2-3; TRBD2 matches at 7 bases. The V segment lost 4 bases and the J segment 0 bases; nucleotides outside the gene matches: 1. Germline CDR1 reads SEHNR; CDR2 reads FQNEAQ (reference sequence). The CDR3 contains 14 residues. The CDR3: CASSWEGSTDTQYF. The CDR3 DNA sequence: TGTGCCAGCAGCTGGGAGGGAAGCACAGATACGCAGTATTTT.

At least ten counts were recorded for this clonotype. The V gene is TRBV7-2, the J gene TRBJ1-1, with 7 bases fitting TRBD1. The CDR3 spans 17 residues. CDR1 is SGHTA, CDR2 FQGNSA, per germline. V shed 5 bases and J 0 bases; nucleotides not matched to a gene: 12. Here the CDR3 DNA reads TGTGCCAGCAGCAATGCCCTCACCGGGACAGTGAACACTGAAGCTTTCTTT. Its protein product is CASSNALTGTVNTEAFF.

This clonotype was detected a few times. The rearrangement joins TRBV20-1 to TRBJ2-2; D unresolved. This CDR3 comprises 11 residues. V lost 2 bases and J lost 5, with 3 bases in between. The germline V gene has CDR1 DFQATT and CDR2 SNEGSKA (reference sequence). CDR3 loop: CSARQTGELFF. Written as DNA, the CDR3 is TGCAGTGCTAGACAGACCGGGGAGCTGTTTTTT.

The genes are TRBV5-1 and TRBJ2-3, with D perhaps matching TRBD1 (5 bases). The CDR3 runs 16 residues. Germline values: CDR1 SGHRS, CDR2 YFSETQ. The germline V and J ends were trimmed by 0 bases and 4 bases, with 15 bases remaining between them. The CDR3 DNA reads TGCGCCAGCAGCTTGGAGGGTGGGGCATCAGCAGATACGCAGTATTTT. Translated, it gives CASSLEGGASADTQYF.

The chain couples TRBV6-6 to TRBJ2-3; unclear D gene. CDR3 length: 17 amino acids. With 0 bases removed from V and 1 base from J, the gap between germline ends came to 14 bases. Looked up from germline, CDR1 is MNHNY and CDR2 is SVGAGI (reference sequence). CDR3 region: CASSYSTALLGTDTQYF. DNA for the CDR3: TGTGCCAGCAGTTACTCGACGGCCCTCCTCGGCACAGATACGCAGTATTTT.